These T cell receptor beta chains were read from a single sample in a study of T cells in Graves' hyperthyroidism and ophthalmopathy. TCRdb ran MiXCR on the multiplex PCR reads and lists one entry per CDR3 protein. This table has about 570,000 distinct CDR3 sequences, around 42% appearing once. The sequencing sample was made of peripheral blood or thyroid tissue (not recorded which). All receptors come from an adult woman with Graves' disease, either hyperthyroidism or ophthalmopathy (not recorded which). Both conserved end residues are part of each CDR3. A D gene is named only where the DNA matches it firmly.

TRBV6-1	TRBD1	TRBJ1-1	CASRGQGPNTEAFF
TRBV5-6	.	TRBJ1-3	CASSYKDTIYF
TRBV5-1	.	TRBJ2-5	CASRPGPLQETQYF
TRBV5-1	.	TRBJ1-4	CASSLDKGRPHEKLFF
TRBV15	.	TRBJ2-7	CATSRGGQDASYEQYF
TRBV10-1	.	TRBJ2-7	CASSEYSRREQYF
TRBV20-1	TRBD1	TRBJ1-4	CSARAGQGLEKLFF
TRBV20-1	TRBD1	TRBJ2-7	CSARSDRDREQYF
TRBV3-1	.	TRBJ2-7	CASSAGPSYEQYF
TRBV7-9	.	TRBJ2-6	CASSHGAGANVLTF
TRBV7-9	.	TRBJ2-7	CASRRTGVFSGGEQYF
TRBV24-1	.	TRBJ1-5	CATSSPTTGKGSRGNQPQHF
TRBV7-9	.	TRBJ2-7	CASSLLGLSYEQYF
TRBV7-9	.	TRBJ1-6	CASSLGSPLHF
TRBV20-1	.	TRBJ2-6	CSASLGYQSTGANVLTF